These T cell receptor beta chains were read from a single sample in a study of T cell responses to AZD1222 COVID-19 vaccine. The method was immunoSEQ multiplex PCR; TCRdb's version includes in-frame clones alone and lacks a portion of them. This table holds 120,000 to 150,000 clones, about 90% found once. Material: peripheral blood, obtained on day 0 of AZD1222 vaccination. The receptors here all came from an adult in good health. Each CDR3 is given with its conserved first and last residue. The D gene is left open where the match is weak. The listing skips clone size in some rows; elsewhere it reads once, few, many or a size class.

CDR3 DNA,CDR3 protein,clone size,J gene,V gene,D gene
TGTGCCAGCAGCTTAATTGGGAAGGATACGCAGTATTTT,CASSLIGKDTQYF,NA,TRBJ2-3,TRBV7-2,NA
TGTGCTATCAGGGGGCCCACTGAAGCTTTCTTT,CAIRGPTEAFF,NA,TRBJ1-1,TRBV6-5,TRBD1
TGTGCCAGCAGCTCACGACAGGGCCCGTCTAATGAAAAACTGTTTTTT,CASSSRQGPSNEKLFF,NA,TRBJ1-4,TRBV11-3,TRBD1
TGTGCCAGCAGTTTTCTACCCGCCGGGACAGGGTCCTCCTACGAGCAGTACTTC,CASSFLPAGTGSSYEQYF,NA,TRBJ2-7,TRBV13,TRBD1
TGCGCCAGCAGCCAACACCGGGACAGATTTCCTAACACTGAAGCTTTCTTT,CASSQHRDRFPNTEAFF,NA,TRBJ1-1,TRBV5-1,TRBD1
TGTGCCAGCAGCGCCCCTACAGGGGGCAACTATGGCTACACCTTC,CASSAPTGGNYGYTF,NA,TRBJ1-2,TRBV9,TRBD1
TGTGCCAGCAGCTCCCAATCGGGGTACGAAGCTTTCTTT,CASSSQSGYEAFF,few,TRBJ1-1,TRBV7-2,NA
TGTGCCAGCAGCTACCGGGGCACTGAAGCTTTCTTT,CASSYRGTEAFF,NA,TRBJ1-1,TRBV27,NA
TGCGCCAGCAGGGCAGCCGGGACTTTAGACAATGAGCAGTTCTTC,CASRAAGTLDNEQFF,NA,TRBJ2-1,TRBV4-1,NA
TGTGCCAGCAGCCTGAGGGCCCAACTCGAAGCTTTCTTT,CASSLRAQLEAFF,once,TRBJ1-1,TRBV5-6,NA
TGCGCCAGCAGCCAAGTATCTTCTGGGACAGTTTACAATGAGCAGTTCTTC,CASSQVSSGTVYNEQFF,once,TRBJ2-1,TRBV4-1,TRBD1
TGCGCCAGCAGCCACGATACTAGCGGGACCCTCTCCTACGAGCAGTACTTC,CASSHDTSGTLSYEQYF,NA,TRBJ2-7,TRBV4-1,TRBD2
TGTGCCAGCAGCTCCAACAGCTACAATGAGCAGTTCTTC,CASSSNSYNEQFF,NA,TRBJ2-1,TRBV6-2/TRBV6-3,NA
TGTGCCAGCAGCCAATCGCGGACTCCGTACGAGTTTGGTGGCTACACCTTC,CASSQSRTPYEFGGYTF,NA,TRBJ1-2,TRBV16,NA
TGTGCCAGCAGTTTTCCCGGACTAGCTCCCCTTGACAGCTACGAGCAGTACTTC,CASSFPGLAPLDSYEQYF,NA,TRBJ2-7,TRBV28,TRBD2
TGTGCCACCAGCAGGCAGCCGATGAGACAGGGTGTCTGGGGAAATGAAAAACTGTTTTTT,CATSRQPMRQGVWGNEKLFF,NA,TRBJ1-4,TRBV15,TRBD1